The clone carrying this TCR beta chain was seen repeatedly, ten times or more. Its antigen is currently unknown. The data are from a study of identical twins. Overall study results and limits: Twin-shared out-of-frame alpha sequences were enriched for low generation probability. High-abundance cord blood beta clonotypes had fewer insertions; memory repertoires showed none.

Template switching supplied a universal primer site; unique molecular identifiers were carried on the cDNA. One entry per CDR3 protein results from TCRdb running MiXCR on the 5' RACE reads. The sample lists 350,000 to 400,000 distinct CDR3 sequences; roughly 10% were seen once. Sequenced material: naive T cells sorted from blood. The receptor was derived from a woman between 50 and 59 years old in good health.

This CDR3 is CASSFTGSNGELFF. As DNA, the CDR3 is TGTGCCAGCAGTTTTACCGGGTCTAACGGGGAGCTGTTTTTT. The J gene is TRBJ2-2, the V gene TRBV28; D gene ambiguous. CDR1 is MDHEN, CDR2 SYDVKM, per germline. The CDR3 has 14 residues. V lost 3 bases, J lost 7 bases, and 12 bases lay in between.